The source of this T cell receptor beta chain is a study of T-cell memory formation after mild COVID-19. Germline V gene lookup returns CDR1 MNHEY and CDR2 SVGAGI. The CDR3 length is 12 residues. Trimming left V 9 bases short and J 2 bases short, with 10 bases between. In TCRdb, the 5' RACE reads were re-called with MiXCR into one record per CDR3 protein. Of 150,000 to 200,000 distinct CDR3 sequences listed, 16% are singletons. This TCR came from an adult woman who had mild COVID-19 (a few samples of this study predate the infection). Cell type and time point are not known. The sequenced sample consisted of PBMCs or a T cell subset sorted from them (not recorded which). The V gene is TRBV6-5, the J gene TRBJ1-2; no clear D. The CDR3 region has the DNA TGTGCCAGTTCTCTTGGGAACTATGGCTACACCTTC. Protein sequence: CASSLGNYGYTF.